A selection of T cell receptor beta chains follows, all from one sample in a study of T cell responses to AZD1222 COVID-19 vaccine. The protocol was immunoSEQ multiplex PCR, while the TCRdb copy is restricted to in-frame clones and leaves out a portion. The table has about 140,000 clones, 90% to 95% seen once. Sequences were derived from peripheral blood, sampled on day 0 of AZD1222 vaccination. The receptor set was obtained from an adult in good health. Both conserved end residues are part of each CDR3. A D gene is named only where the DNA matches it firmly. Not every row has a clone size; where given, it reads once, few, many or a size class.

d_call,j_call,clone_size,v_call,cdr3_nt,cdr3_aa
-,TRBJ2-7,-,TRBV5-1,TGCGCCAGCAGCTTAGCCAGGGAGCCCTACGAGCAGTACTTC,CASSLAREPYEQYF
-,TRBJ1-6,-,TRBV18,TGTGCCAGCTCACCAATGGCAGATTCACCCCTCCACTTT,CASSPMADSPLHF
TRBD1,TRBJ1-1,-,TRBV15,TGTGCCACCAGCAGATACGGGACAGGTAACACTGAAGCTTTCTTT,CATSRYGTGNTEAFF
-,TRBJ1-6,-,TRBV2,TGTGCCAGCAGTGTATCAGGGAGGGATTCACCCCTCCACTTT,CASSVSGRDSPLHF
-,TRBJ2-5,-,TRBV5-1,TGCGCCAGCAGCTTGGCCGGATCATCGAGCGCTCCAGAGACCCAGTACTTC,CASSLAGSSSAPETQYF
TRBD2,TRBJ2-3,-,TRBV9,TGTGCCAGCAGCGTAGTAGCGGGGGGTTTTCCTCGCACAGATACGCAGTATTTT,CASSVVAGGFPRTDTQYF
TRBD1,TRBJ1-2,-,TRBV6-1,TGTGCCAGCAGTGAAGGGCAGGGGGCACCTACGTTTGGCTACACCTTC,CASSEGQGAPTFGYTF
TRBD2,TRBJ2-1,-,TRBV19,TGTGCCAGTATGGATAGCGGGAGGCGGAATGAGCAGTTCTTC,CASMDSGRRNEQFF
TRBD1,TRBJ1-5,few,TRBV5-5,TGTGCCAGCAGCGCCGGGACAGGGAGTTATAGCAATCAGCCCCAGCATTTT,CASSAGTGSYSNQPQHF
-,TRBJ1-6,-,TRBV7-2,TGTGCCAGCAGTTCAGGGGTCAGGAATTCACCCCTCCACTTT,CASSSGVRNSPLHF
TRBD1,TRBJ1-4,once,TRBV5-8,TGTGCCAGCAGCGGGCGGGACAGGGGGGATGAAAAACTGTTTTTT,CASSGRDRGDEKLFF
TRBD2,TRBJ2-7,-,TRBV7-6,TGTGCCAGCAGCTTTTCGGGGGGGAACGACTACGAGCAGTACTTC,CASSFSGGNDYEQYF
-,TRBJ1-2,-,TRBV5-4,TGTGCCAGCAGCTGGATGGGAGGGGAAATTGGCTACACCTTC,CASSWMGGEIGYTF
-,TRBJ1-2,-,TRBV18,TGTGCCAGCTCACCCCCGACTAACTATGGCTACACCTTC,CASSPPTNYGYTF
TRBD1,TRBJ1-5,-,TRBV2,TGTGCCAGCAGTCTCAGCCCAGGACAGGGAAGCGGACAGCCCCAGCATTTT,CASSLSPGQGSGQPQHF
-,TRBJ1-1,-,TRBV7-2,TGTGCCAGCAGCTTGACGGGAAACACTGAAGCTTTCTTT,CASSLTGNTEAFF
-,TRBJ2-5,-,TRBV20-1,TGCAGTGCTTTTAAAGAGACCCAGTACTTC,CSAFKETQYF
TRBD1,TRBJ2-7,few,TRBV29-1,TGCAGCGTTGAGGGTCGGGACAGTAGCTCCTACGAGCAGTACTTC,CSVEGRDSSSYEQYF
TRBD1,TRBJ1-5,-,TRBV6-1,TGTGCCAGCAGTGAATCCGACAGGGCTTGGGGTCAGCCCCAGCATTTT,CASSESDRAWGQPQHF
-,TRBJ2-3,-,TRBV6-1,TGTGCCAGCAGTGACGACGGCGGCACAGATACGCAGTATTTT,CASSDDGGTDTQYF
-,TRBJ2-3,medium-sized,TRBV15,TGTGCCACCAGCAGGGACCGAGGGGGGGACACAGATACGCAGTATTTT,CATSRDRGGDTDTQYF
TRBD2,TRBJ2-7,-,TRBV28,TGTGCCACCGGGCGGTCCGGGGGGTTCGAGCAGTACTTC,CATGRSGGFEQYF
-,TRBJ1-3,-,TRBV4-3,TGCGCCAGCAGCCTCTTAGGGGGGCAGGGGCAAATTGGAAACACCATATATTTT,CASSLLGGQGQIGNTIYF
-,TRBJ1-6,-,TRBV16,TGTGCCAGCAGCCAGGGGCCAGCCTATGATAATTCACCCCTCCACTTT,CASSQGPAYDNSPLHF
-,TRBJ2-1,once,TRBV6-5,TGTGCCAGCAGTTACGGCAGTCGCAATGAGCAGTTCTTC,CASSYGSRNEQFF
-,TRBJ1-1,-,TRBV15,TGTGCCACCAGCAGAGACACTGAAGCTTTCTTT,CATSRDTEAFF
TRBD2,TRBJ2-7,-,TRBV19,TGTGCCAGTAGCTCAGGGAGGGCTTCCTACGAGCAGTACTTC,CASSSGRASYEQYF
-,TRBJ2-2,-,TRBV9,TGTGCCAGCAGCCGGGGACTGAACACCGGGGAGCTGTTTTTT,CASSRGLNTGELFF
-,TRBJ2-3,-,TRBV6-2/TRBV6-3,TGTGCCAGCAGTTATGAAGTTGGCACAGATACGCAGTATTTT,CASSYEVGTDTQYF
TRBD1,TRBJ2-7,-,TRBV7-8,TGTGCCAGCAGCTCCTTAAGGGACAGCTCGATCTCCGAGCAGTACTTC,CASSSLRDSSISEQYF
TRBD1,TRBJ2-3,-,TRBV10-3,TGTGCCATCAGTGGGGACAGGGATAGCACAGATACGCAGTATTTT,CAISGDRDSTDTQYF
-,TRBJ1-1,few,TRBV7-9,TGTGCCAGCAGCTTGAAGGGGTGGACTGAAGCTTTCTTT,CASSLKGWTEAFF
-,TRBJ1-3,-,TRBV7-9,TGTGCCAGCAGCCCAGTTTTAGGGCCTGGAAACACCATATATTTT,CASSPVLGPGNTIYF
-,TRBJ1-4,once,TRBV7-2,TGTGCCAGCAGCTTGACAGGTCCAACTAATGAAAAACTGTTTTTT,CASSLTGPTNEKLFF
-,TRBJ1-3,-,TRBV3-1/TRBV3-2,TGTGCCAGCAGCCGGAGGGGACCCGGGGACAACACCATATATTTT,CASSRRGPGDNTIYF
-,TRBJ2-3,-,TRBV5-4,TGTGCCAGCAGTTACCGACTTTTCGGGGATGATACGCAGTATTTT,CASSYRLFGDDTQYF